This note documents a single TCR beta chain sequence. This record belongs to a study of blood T cell repertoires in COVID-19. The V gene lost 2 bases and the J gene lost 1 base, with 9 bases spanning the gap. The CDR3 extends over 15 amino acids. The germline V gene encodes CDR1 MNHNY and CDR2 SVGAGI (reference sequence). Measured with immunoSEQ multiplex PCR; TCRdb has only the in-frame clones, and not every one. The sample has 25,000 to 35,000 clones, 88% seen once. The chain has TRBV6-6 and TRBJ1-3, with D unclear. The specimen sequenced was peripheral blood. The TCR comes from a human donor in a cohort sampled during active COVID-19. As DNA, the CDR3 is TGTGCCAGCAGTTACCTAGAGTCGTCTGGAAACACCATATATTTT. Translating it yields CASSYLESSGNTIYF.